This TCR beta chain was documented in a study of blood T cell repertoires in COVID-19 (TCRdb year 2020). Looking at the study overall: Collaborator samples came from the United States, Italy and Spain and covered acute and convalescent phases of COVID-19. The repertoires were released in a freely available public database intended as a resource for research on the immune response to SARS-CoV-2. The sample metadata nearly always contained a de-identified subject ID, COVID-19 status, age in years and sex. The samples were drawn from the first 160 participants of the ongoing ImmuneRACE study and from 950 to 1,500 subjects provided by 6 global collaborators. Subjects who had been exposed to COVID-19, were actively infected with it, or had recovered from it provided the deeply sampled blood TCRbeta repertoires that made up the dataset. The prospective study material was composed of cDNA or gDNA derived from T cells, B-cell-depleted T cells, or PBMCs. HLA class I and class II types, where available, came from metadata supplied by the sample provider rather than from assay-based typing.

For this clone: This receptor's antigen is unknown. The record has no base qualities; no much larger clone is one base away.

Each collaborating institution followed its own protocols to collect whole blood in K2EDTA tubes. For TCRbeta analysis, collaborators shipped samples as frozen whole blood, isolated PBMCs, or DNA extracted from either of those sample types. TCRbeta CDR3 regions were amplified from genomic DNA using the immunoSEQ Assay, a bias-controlled multiplex PCR. The original methods were these. The number of nucleated cells in each sample was estimated by amplification of reference gene primers within the assay. To quantify the absolute abundance of each unique TCRbeta CDR3 rearrangement, sequence reads were collapsed and filtered. For each sample, productive Simpson clonality was calculated by taking the square root of Simpson's diversity index across productive rearrangements. This is the immuneACCESS table as TCRdb keeps it, with only in-frame sequences that have V and J called. A part of the clones is gone; compared with another copy, unresolved V genes explain less than half, and the rest is unexplained. V, J and clone size derive from that table, while D and trimming were established from the DNA sequence. The table for this sample lists 55,000 to 85,000 clones; around 79% of them were counted only once. More than 20% of the sample is in the top ten clones.

Overall results and qualifications from the work: How much clinical and demographic metadata was included differed by source and by participant, and the metadata was provided uncurated.

CDR1 SGDLS and CDR2 YYNGEE are derived from the germline V gene. From the cysteine through the phenylalanine, the CDR3 covers 17 amino acids. The CDR3 DNA has 51 bases and is translated from base 1. The V end gives up 4 bases and the J end 5 bases, leaving 17 bases in the junction not matched to a gene. Sequenced material: peripheral blood. The receptor's source is a man aged 60-69 years with acute or convalescent COVID-19. The V gene is TRBV9 and the J gene is TRBJ1-1, and TRBD1 matches 7 of the central bases. CDR3 protein: CASSPQMLGGQGTEAFF. The DNA sequence reads TGTGCCAGCAGCCCCCAAATGTTAGGGGGCCAGGGTACTGAAGCTTTCTTT.